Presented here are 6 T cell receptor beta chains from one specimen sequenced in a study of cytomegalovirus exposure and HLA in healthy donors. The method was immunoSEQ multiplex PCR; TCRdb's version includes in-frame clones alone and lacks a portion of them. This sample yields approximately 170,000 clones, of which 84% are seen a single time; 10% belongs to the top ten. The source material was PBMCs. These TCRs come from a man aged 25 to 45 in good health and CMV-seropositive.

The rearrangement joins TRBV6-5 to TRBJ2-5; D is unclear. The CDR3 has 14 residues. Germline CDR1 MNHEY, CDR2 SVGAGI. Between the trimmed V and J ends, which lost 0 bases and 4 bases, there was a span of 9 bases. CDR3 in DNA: TGTGCCAGCAGTTACTCGCTAGAGGTAGAGACCCAGTACTTC. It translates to CASSYSLEVETQYF.

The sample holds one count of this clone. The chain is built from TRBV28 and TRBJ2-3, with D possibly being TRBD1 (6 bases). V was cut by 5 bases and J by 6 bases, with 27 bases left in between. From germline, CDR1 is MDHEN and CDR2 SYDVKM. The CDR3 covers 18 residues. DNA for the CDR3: TGTGCCAGCAGTCCCCTTTGGAAGAGCGGACAAACAGGGGATACGCAGTATTTT. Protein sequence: CASSPLWKSGQTGDTQYF.

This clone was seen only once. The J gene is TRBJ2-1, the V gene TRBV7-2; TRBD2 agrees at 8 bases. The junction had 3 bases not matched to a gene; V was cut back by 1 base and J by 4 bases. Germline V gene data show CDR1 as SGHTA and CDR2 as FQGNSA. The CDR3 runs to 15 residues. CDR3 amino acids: CASSLVAGQYNEQFF. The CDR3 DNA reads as TGTGCCAGCAGCTTAGTAGCGGGGCAGTACAATGAGCAGTTCTTC.

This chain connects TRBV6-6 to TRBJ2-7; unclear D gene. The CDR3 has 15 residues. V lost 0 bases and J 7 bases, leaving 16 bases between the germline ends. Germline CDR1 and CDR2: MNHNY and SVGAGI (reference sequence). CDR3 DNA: TGTGCCAGCAGTTACTCGGCCAGGTCCTCCGAGGAGCAGTACTTC. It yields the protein CASSYSARSSEEQYF.

The CDR3 spells CASSGGGPVTEAFF. Here the CDR3 DNA reads TGTGCCAGCAGTGGAGGAGGCCCGGTCACTGAAGCTTTCTTT. The chain joins TRBV6-5 to TRBJ1-1; unclear D gene. Germline CDR1 MNHEY, CDR2 SVGAGI. The CDR3 consists of 14 residues. V was clipped by 5 bases and J by 4 bases, with 14 bases between them.

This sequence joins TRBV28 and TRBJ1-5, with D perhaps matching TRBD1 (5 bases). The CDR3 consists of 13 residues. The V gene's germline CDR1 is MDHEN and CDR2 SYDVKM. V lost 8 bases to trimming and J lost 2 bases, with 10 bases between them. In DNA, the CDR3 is TGTGCCAGCGCGGGGGACGGCAATCAGCCCCAGCATTTT. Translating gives CASAGDGNQPQHF.